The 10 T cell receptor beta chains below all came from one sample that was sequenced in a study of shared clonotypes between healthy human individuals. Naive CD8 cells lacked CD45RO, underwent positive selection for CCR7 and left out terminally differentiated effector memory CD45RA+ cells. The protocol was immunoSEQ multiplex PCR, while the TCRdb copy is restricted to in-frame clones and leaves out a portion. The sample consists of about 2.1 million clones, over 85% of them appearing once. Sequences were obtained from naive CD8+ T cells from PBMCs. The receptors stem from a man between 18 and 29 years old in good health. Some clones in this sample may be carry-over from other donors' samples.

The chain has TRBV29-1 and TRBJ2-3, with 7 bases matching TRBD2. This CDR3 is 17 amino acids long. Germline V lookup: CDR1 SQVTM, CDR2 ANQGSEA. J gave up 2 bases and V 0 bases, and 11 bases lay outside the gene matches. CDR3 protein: CSVEDPLASGATDTQYF. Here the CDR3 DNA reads TGCAGCGTTGAAGATCCCCTGGCTAGCGGCGCCACAGATACGCAGTATTTT.

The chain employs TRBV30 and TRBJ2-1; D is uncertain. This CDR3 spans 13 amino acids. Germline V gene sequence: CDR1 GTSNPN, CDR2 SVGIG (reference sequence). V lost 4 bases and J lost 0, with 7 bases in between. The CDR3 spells CAWTISSYNEQFF. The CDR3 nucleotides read TGTGCCTGGACAATAAGCTCCTACAATGAGCAGTTCTTC.

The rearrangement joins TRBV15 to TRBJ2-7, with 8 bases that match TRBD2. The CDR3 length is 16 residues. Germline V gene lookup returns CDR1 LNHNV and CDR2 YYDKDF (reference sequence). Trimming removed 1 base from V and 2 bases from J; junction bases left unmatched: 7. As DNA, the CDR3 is TGTGCCACCAGCAGAGCGGGGGGCGGGAGGACCTACGAGCAGTACTTC. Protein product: CATSRAGGGRTYEQYF.

DNA for the CDR3: TGTGCCACCAATTCACAGGGACTCTACGAGCAGTACTTC. This encodes CATNSQGLYEQYF. The chain recombines TRBV28 with TRBJ2-7; D assignment may be TRBD1 or TRBD2 (6 bases each). CDR3 length: 13 residues. The V end lost 10 bases, the J end lost 3 bases, and 16 bases lay between the germline ends. From germline, CDR1 is MDHEN and CDR2 SYDVKM. Full variable domain (rest looked up from reference TRBV28 and TRBJ2-7): DVKVTQSSRYLVKRTGEKVFLECVQDMDHENMFWYRQDPGLGLRLIYFSYDVKMKEKGDIPEGYSVSREKKERFSLILESASTNQTSMYLCATNSQGLYEQYFGPGTRLTVT.

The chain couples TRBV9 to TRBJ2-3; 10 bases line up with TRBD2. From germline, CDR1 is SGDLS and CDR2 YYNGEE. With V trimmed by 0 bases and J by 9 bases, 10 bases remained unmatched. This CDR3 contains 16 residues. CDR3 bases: TGTGCCAGCAGCGTAGCGACTAGCGGGCAGTGGAAAACGCAGTATTTT. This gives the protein CASSVATSGQWKTQYF. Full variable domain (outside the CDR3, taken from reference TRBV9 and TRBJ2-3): DSGVTQTPKHLITATGQRVTLRCSPRSGDLSVYWYQQSLDQGLQFLIQYYNGEERAKGNILERFSAQQFPDLHSELNLSSLELGDSALYFCASSVATSGQWKTQYFGPGTRLTVL.

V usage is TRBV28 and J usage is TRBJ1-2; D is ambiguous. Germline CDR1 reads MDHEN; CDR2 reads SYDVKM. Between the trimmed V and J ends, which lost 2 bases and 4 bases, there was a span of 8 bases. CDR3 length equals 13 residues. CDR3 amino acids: CASSLLSRYGYTF. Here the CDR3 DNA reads TGTGCCAGCAGTTTACTTTCTCGCTATGGCTACACCTTC.

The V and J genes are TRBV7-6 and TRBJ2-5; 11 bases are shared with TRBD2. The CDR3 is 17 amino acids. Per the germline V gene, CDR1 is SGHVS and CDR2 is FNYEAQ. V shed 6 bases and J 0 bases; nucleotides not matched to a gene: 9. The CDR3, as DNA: TGTGCCAGCAGTCCCCGGGTGACTAGCGGGAACCAAGAGACCCAGTACTTC. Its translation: CASSPRVTSGNQETQYF.

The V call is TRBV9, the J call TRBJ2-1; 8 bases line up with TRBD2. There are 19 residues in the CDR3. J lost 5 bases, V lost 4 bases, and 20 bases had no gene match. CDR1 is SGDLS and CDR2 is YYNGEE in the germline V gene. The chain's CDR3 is CASSIKPPVGSGTDNEQFF. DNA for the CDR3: TGTGCCAGCAGCATCAAGCCCCCCGTTGGTAGCGGGACGGACAATGAGCAGTTCTTC.

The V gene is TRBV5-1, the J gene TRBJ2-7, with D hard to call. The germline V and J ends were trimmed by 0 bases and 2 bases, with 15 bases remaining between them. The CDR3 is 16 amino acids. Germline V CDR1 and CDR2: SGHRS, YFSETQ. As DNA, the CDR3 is TGCGCCAGCAGCTTGGTGGACCCCCCTCTACCCTACGAGCAGTACTTC. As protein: CASSLVDPPLPYEQYF.

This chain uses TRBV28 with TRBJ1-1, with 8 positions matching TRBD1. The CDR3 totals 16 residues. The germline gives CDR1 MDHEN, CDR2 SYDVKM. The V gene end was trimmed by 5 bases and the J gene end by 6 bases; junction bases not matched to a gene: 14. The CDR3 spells CASSPRTGRMVAEAFF. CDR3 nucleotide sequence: TGTGCCAGCAGTCCTAGGACAGGGAGGATGGTTGCTGAAGCTTTCTTT.